The 2 T cell receptor beta chains below all came from one sample that was sequenced in a study of a mutant IDH1 vaccine in newly diagnosed glioma. The time point: week 35, safety follow-up. Every vaccine dose comprised 300 ug of mutant IDH1 20-mer peptide plus topical imiquimod. Libraries were prepared by immunoSEQ multiplex PCR; TCRdb keeps only in-frame clonotypes and omits some of them. The repertoire holds 30,000 to 40,000 clones, with about four fifths as singletons. These receptors have no identified antigens. Material: PBMCs, obtained from a glioma patient whose treatment included an IDH1 peptide vaccine. The receptors were gathered from a man in his forties with glioma. Some clones in this sample may be carry-over from other donors' samples.

J is TRBJ1-1 and V is TRBV2; tentatively, D is TRBD1 (5 bases). V dropped 6 bases and J dropped 1 base, with 6 bases sitting between them. CDR1 and CDR2 (germline): SNHLY, FYNNEI. The CDR3 is 12 amino acids. DNA for the CDR3: TGTGCCAGCAGGGGACCGAACACTGAAGCTTTCTTT. This sequence encodes CASRGPNTEAFF.

The chain joins TRBV6-6 to TRBJ2-3; unclear D gene. Trimming pared 3 bases from V and 4 bases from J, leaving 14 bases between. The CDR3 consists of 15 residues. The germline V gene encodes CDR1 MNHNY and CDR2 SVGAGI (reference sequence). The CDR3 sequence: CASSYRAKSPDTQYF. DNA for the CDR3: TGTGCCAGCAGTTATCGGGCCAAAAGCCCAGATACGCAGTATTTT.